This is a list of T cell receptor beta chains from one sample in a study of cytomegalovirus exposure and HLA in healthy donors. Repertoires were generated with immunoSEQ multiplex PCR, while TCRdb's copy carries only in-frame clones and drops some. The profile shows about 120,000 clones, over 65% of them singletons. The sample taken for sequencing was PBMCs. These receptors came from a middle-aged woman in good health and CMV-seropositive. Each CDR3 is given with its conserved first and last residue. The order of the fields is V gene, J gene, CDR3 length, clone size, D gene, CDR3 DNA, CDR3 protein. The D gene is left open where the match is weak. Size is omitted from some rows. Given values are once, few, many or a class for expanded clones.

TRBV12-5	TRBJ1-5	15	NA	NA	TGTGCTAGTGGTTTGGCCACTGGGGGAGGTCAGCCCCAGCATTTT	CASGLATGGGQPQHF
TRBV4-2	TRBJ2-1	15	NA	TRBD1	TGTGCCAGCAGCCAAGGGACAGGGGGCTACAATGAGCAGTTCTTC	CASSQGTGGYNEQFF
TRBV2	TRBJ1-5	16	once	NA	TGTGCCAGCAGTGGTCCGGCAGGGGTCAGCAATCAGCCCCAGCATTTT	CASSGPAGVSNQPQHF
TRBV6-5	TRBJ2-6	13	once	NA	TGTGCCAGCATAGCCCCTGGGGCCAACGTCCTGACTTTC	CASIAPGANVLTF
TRBV25-1	TRBJ2-5	15	NA	TRBD1	TGTGCCAGCACTAAAGAAGTTACAGGGGGGCTGGCCCAGTACTTC	CASTKEVTGGLAQYF
TRBV5-1	TRBJ2-7	15	NA	TRBD2	TGCGCCAGCAGCTTGGAAGCGGGAGTATCCTACGAGCAGTACTTC	CASSLEAGVSYEQYF
TRBV29-1	TRBJ2-3	16	NA	TRBD2	TGCAGCGTTGGAATAGCGGGGGTAGTGGGGTCAGATACGCAGTATTTT	CSVGIAGVVGSDTQYF
TRBV19	TRBJ2-3	12	NA	NA	TGTGCCAGTAGTATGGGCTCTATAACGCAGTATTTT	CASSMGSITQYF
TRBV11-2	TRBJ1-5	13	NA	NA	TGTGCCAGCAGCTTTGGAGACAATCAGCCCCAGCATTTT	CASSFGDNQPQHF
TRBV6-6	TRBJ1-1	16	NA	NA	TGTGCCAGCAGTTACTCCACGGCAGGGCGTGGTACTGAAGCTTTCTTT	CASSYSTAGRGTEAFF
TRBV5-4	TRBJ2-1	15	NA	TRBD2	TGTGCCAGCAGCTGGGGGGGCGGGAGGGGGAATGAGCAGTTCTTC	CASSWGGGRGNEQFF
TRBV5-6	TRBJ2-5	16	NA	NA	TGTGCCAGCAGCACCTTGTCGGGGGGCGATGAAAAGACCCAGTACTTC	CASSTLSGGDEKTQYF
TRBV5-6	TRBJ1-2	17	NA	NA	TGTGCCAGCAGCTTGGGGGGGGTCCGGGGGACTAACTATGGCTACACCTTC	CASSLGGVRGTNYGYTF
TRBV6-1	TRBJ1-1	16	NA	TRBD1	TGTGCCAGCAGTGAAGCCCGGGACAGGGTCTACACTGAAGCTTTCTTT	CASSEARDRVYTEAFF
TRBV7-9	TRBJ2-7	14	NA	TRBD1	TGTGCCAGCAGCCATGGACAGGGTCTCTACGAGCAGTACTTC	CASSHGQGLYEQYF
TRBV5-6	TRBJ2-5	13	once	NA	TGTGCCAGCAGCTCCTGGATAGCGGAGACCCAGTACTTC	CASSSWIAETQYF
TRBV7-9	TRBJ2-1	15	NA	NA	TGTGCCAGCAGCTTAGTTAGTTATCGGGGAAATGAGCAGTTCTTC	CASSLVSYRGNEQFF
TRBV5-6	TRBJ1-6	19	NA	NA	TGTGCCAGCAGATCCCGGACTTCCCCGGAAGGGTCCTATAATTCACCCCTCCACTTT	CASRSRTSPEGSYNSPLHF
TRBV29-1	TRBJ2-1	14	NA	NA	TGCAGCGTTGAATCGGTGGGGCTCGGCAATGAGCAGTTCTTC	CSVESVGLGNEQFF
TRBV5-6	TRBJ2-7	18	NA	TRBD2	TGTGCCAGCAGCTCTCTAGGGACTAGCGGGAGCGTTTTTCGCGAGCAGTACTTC	CASSSLGTSGSVFREQYF
TRBV5-1	TRBJ2-5	15	NA	TRBD2	TGCGCCAGCAGCACCGGGACTAGCGGGACGGAGACCCAGTACTTC	CASSTGTSGTETQYF
TRBV6-5	TRBJ2-7	15	NA	TRBD1	TGTGCCAGCAGTTACACCGGGACAGGGCATTACGAGCAGTACTTC	CASSYTGTGHYEQYF
TRBV7-9	TRBJ2-2	17	NA	TRBD1	TGTGCCAGCAGTTTCCTAAGACAGGGGAGGAACACCGGGGAGCTGTTTTTT	CASSFLRQGRNTGELFF
TRBV7-6	TRBJ2-1	15	NA	NA	TGTGCCAGCAGCCTCGATCGGAGCTCCTACAATGAGCAGTTCTTC	CASSLDRSSYNEQFF
TRBV4-2	TRBJ2-3	15	NA	NA	TGTGCCAGCAGAGGCGGGGGCACTGCCACAGATACGCAGTATTTT	CASRGGGTATDTQYF
TRBV9	TRBJ2-7	13	NA	TRBD2	TGTGCCAGCAGCTCCTGGACTAGCGACGAGCAGTACTTC	CASSSWTSDEQYF
TRBV19	TRBJ1-6	14	NA	NA	TGTGCCAGTAACGGGCAGGGCCGGTACTCACCCCTCCACTTT	CASNGQGRYSPLHF
TRBV11-2	TRBJ1-1	13	NA	TRBD1	TGTGCCAGCACCAACAGGGGTGGGACTGAAGCTTTCTTT	CASTNRGGTEAFF
TRBV13	TRBJ2-7	17	NA	TRBD2	TGTGCCAGCAGCTTAGTCTTCGGACTAGCATTCTCCTACGAGCAGTACTTC	CASSLVFGLAFSYEQYF